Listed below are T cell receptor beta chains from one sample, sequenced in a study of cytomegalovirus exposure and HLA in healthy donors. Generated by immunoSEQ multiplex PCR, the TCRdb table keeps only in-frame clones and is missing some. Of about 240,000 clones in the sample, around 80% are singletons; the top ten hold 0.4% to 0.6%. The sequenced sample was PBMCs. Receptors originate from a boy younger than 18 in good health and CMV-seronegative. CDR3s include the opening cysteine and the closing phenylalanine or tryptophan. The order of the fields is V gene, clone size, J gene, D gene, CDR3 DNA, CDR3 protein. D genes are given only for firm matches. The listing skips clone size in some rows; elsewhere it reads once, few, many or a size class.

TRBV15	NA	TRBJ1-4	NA	TGTGCCACCAGCAGAGAAAGGCGCGGGTTCAGAAAACTGTTTTTT	CATSRERRGFRKLFF
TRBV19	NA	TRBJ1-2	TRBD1	TGTGCCAGTAGAAGACAGGGGAGAGACTATGGCTACACCTTC	CASRRQGRDYGYTF
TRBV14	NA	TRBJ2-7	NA	TGTGCCAGCAGCGTTACCTCCTACGAGCAGTACTTC	CASSVTSYEQYF
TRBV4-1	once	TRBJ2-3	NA	TGCGCCAGCAGCCAAGATCTAGATACGCAGTATTTT	CASSQDLDTQYF
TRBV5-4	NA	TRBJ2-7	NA	TGTGCCAGCAGCTTCTCTCCCGGGGTCAACGAGCAGTACTTC	CASSFSPGVNEQYF
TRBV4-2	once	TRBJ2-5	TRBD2	TGTGCCAGCAGCCAAGATCGGGCTAGCGGGTCTGGGACCCAGTACTTC	CASSQDRASGSGTQYF
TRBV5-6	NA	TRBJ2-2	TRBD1	TGTGCCAGCAGCTTCACAGGGGCCCTAAACACCGGGGAGCTGTTTTTT	CASSFTGALNTGELFF
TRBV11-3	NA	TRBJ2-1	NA	TGTGCCAGCAGCGCGGAGCCGTACAATGAGCAGTTCTTC	CASSAEPYNEQFF
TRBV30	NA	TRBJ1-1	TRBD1	TGTGCCTGGAGGGGACAGGGGCTGACTGAAGCTTTCTTT	CAWRGQGLTEAFF
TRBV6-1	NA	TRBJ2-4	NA	TGTGCCAGCAGTGAAACTCCAGGGGCCCAACATCTAGCCAAAAACATTCAGTACTTC	CASSETPGAQHLAKNIQYF
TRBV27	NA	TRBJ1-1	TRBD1	TGTGCCAGCAGTTTGACAGGGGGCAACACTGAAGCTTTCTTT	CASSLTGGNTEAFF
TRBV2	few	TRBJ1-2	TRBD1	TGTGCCAGCAGTGGTCCCGGACAGGGAGAGAACTATGGCTACACCTTC	CASSGPGQGENYGYTF
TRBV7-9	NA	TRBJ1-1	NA	TGTGCCAGCAGCTTAGCGCCCCAGTGGAACACTGAAGCTTTCTTT	CASSLAPQWNTEAFF
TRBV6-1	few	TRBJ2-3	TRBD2	TGTGCCAGCAGTGAACTAGCGGGAGGGCCAGATACGCAGTATTTT	CASSELAGGPDTQYF
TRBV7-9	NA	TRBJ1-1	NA	TGTGCCAGCAGCTTAGTGACAGTTGAACGCGAAGCTTTCTTT	CASSLVTVEREAFF
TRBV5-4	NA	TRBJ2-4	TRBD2	TGTGCCAGCAGGCCGGGGGGAGCCAAAAACATTCAGTACTTC	CASRPGGAKNIQYF
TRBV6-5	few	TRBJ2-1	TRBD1	TGTGCCAGCAGCACAGGGACAGGGACGTTCTTC	CASSTGTGTFF
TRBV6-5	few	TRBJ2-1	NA	TGTGCCAGCAGTTACCGGGACAATGAGCAGTTCTTC	CASSYRDNEQFF
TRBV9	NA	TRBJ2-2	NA	TGTGCCAGCGGTCGCCGTAGCAGCCCAAACACCGGGGAGCTGTTTTTT	CASGRRSSPNTGELFF
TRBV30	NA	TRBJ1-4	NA	TGTGCCTGGAGTTCGGGGTTAGCTAATGAAAAACTGTTTTTT	CAWSSGLANEKLFF
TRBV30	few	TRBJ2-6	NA	TGTGCCTGGGACAGCCGCTCTGGGGCCAACGTCCTGACTTTC	CAWDSRSGANVLTF
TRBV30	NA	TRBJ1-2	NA	TGTGCCTGGAGTGCTACAGGGACCTATGGCTACACCTTC	CAWSATGTYGYTF
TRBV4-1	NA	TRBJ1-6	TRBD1	TGCGCCAGCAGCCCGGGACAGTATAATTCACCCCTCCACTTT	CASSPGQYNSPLHF
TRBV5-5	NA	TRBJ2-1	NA	TGTGCCAGCAGCTTGGGGCGCGGATGTGAGCAGTTCTTC	CASSLGRGCEQFF
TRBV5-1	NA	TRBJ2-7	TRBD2	TGCGCCAGCAGCCCACCGGGACTAGTTTCGTCCTACGAGCAGTACTTC	CASSPPGLVSSYEQYF
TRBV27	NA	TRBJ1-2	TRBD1	TGTGCCAGCAGTTTAACAGGGGGTGAAGGCTACACCTTC	CASSLTGGEGYTF
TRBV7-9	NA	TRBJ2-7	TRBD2	TGTGCCAGCAGCAGGACTAGCGGGAGGGGCGAGCAGTACTTC	CASSRTSGRGEQYF
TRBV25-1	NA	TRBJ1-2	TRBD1	TGTGCCAGCGAGGGGACAGGCTCTAACTATGGCTACACCTTC	CASEGTGSNYGYTF
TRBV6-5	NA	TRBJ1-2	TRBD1	TGTGCCAGCAAGTTACAGGGGGCTGGGGGCTACACCTTC	CASKLQGAGGYTF
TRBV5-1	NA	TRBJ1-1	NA	TGCGCCAGCAGCTTGAACCTAAGCAGGGGAATGAACACTGAAGCTTTCTTT	CASSLNLSRGMNTEAFF
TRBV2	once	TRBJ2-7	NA	TGTGCCAGCAGAGACCCGACCTCCGGGACACCTAGTTCCTACGAGCAGTACTTC	CASRDPTSGTPSSYEQYF
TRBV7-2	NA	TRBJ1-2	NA	TGTGCCAGCAGCTCCCACAGGGTTGGCTACACCTTC	CASSSHRVGYTF
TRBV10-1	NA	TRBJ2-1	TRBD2	TGCGCCAGCAGTTTCCAGGGAAGCGGGGGGGCCCTCAATGAGCAGTTCTTC	CASSFQGSGGALNEQFF
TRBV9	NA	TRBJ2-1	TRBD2	TGTGCCAGCAGCGTAAGCGGGGTTGGGGGCTCCTACAATGAGCAGTTCTTC	CASSVSGVGGSYNEQFF
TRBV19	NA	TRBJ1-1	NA	TGTGCCAGCTCCATCGCGGGTAGAGCTTTCTTT	CASSIAGRAFF
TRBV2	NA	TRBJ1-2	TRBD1	TGTGCCAGCAGTGCAATAGACAGGGCTCTTAAAGGCTACACCTTC	CASSAIDRALKGYTF
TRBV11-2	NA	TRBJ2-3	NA	TGTGCCAGCAGCTTAGGCCCCAGGACAGATACGCAGTATTTT	CASSLGPRTDTQYF
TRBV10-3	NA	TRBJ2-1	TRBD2	TGTGCCATCAGTGAGTCGTGGGTAGGGCTAGCGGTTAACAATGAGCAGTTCTTC	CAISESWVGLAVNNEQFF
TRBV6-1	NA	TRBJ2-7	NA	TGTGCCAGCAGGGACTCTAACTACGAGCAGTACTTC	CASRDSNYEQYF
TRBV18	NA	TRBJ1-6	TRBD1	TGTGCCAGCTCACCACCTCAAGGACAGGGTAATTCACCCCTCCACTTT	CASSPPQGQGNSPLHF
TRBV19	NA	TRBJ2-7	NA	TGTGCCAGTAGTATACGAGGAGTAGGCTACGAGCAGTACTTC	CASSIRGVGYEQYF
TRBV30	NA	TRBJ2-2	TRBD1	TGTGCCTGGAATCGGGACAGCACCGGGGAGCTGTTTTTT	CAWNRDSTGELFF
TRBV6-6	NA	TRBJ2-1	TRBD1	TGTGCCATCCGGACAGGGGGATACAATGAGCAGTTCTTC	CAIRTGGYNEQFF
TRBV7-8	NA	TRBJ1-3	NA	TGTGCCAGCAGCCGACGACAGCAGTCCTCTGGAAACACCATATATTTT	CASSRRQQSSGNTIYF
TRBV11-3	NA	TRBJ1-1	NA	TGTGCCAGCAGCCGAAGGGGGATGCTAATGATGAACACTGAAGCTTTCTTT	CASSRRGMLMMNTEAFF
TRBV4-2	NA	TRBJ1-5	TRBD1	TGTGCCAGCCGGGGGACAGGATATAGCAATCAGCCCCAGCATTTT	CASRGTGYSNQPQHF
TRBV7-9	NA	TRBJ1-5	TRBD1	TGTGCCAGCAGCTTTGCGACAGGGGGATACAATCAGCCCCAGCATTTT	CASSFATGGYNQPQHF
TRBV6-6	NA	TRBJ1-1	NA	TGTGCCAGCAGTTACGGTCACTGGAACACTGAAGCTTTCTTT	CASSYGHWNTEAFF
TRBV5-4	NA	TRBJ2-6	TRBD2	TGTGCCAGCAGCTTCCGGACTAGCGGAGCCTCTGGGGCCAACGTCCTGACTTTC	CASSFRTSGASGANVLTF
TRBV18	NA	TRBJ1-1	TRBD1	TGTGCCAGCTCACCACGGGCAGGGGGACCGAACACTGAAGCTTTCTTT	CASSPRAGGPNTEAFF
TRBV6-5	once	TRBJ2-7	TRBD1	TGTGCCAGCAGTTTCCGAAGGACAGGGACCTACGAGCAGTACTTC	CASSFRRTGTYEQYF
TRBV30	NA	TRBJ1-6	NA	TGTGCCTGGAGTGCCCAACCGAGCTCCTATAATTCACCCCTCCACTTT	CAWSAQPSSYNSPLHF
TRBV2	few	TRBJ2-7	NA	TGTGCCAGCAGTGGTAGGGGGTTCTACGAGCAGTACTTC	CASSGRGFYEQYF
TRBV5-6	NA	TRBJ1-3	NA	TGTGCCAGCTCACTGGTACCAAAGACAGACTCTGGAAACACCATATATTTT	CASSLVPKTDSGNTIYF
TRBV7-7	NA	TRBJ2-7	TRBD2	TGTGCCAGCAGCTTAGGGGGACTACAACCCCTCTCCTACGAGCAGTACTTC	CASSLGGLQPLSYEQYF
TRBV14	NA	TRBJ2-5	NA	TGTGCCAGCAGCCAACCTTCAAGGGGGTGGCAAGAGACCCAGTACTTC	CASSQPSRGWQETQYF
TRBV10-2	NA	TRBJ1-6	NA	TGCGCCAGCAGTGGGATAGGGGTGTCACCCCTCCACTTT	CASSGIGVSPLHF
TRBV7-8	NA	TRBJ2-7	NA	TGTGCCAGCAGCTTAATAGAGTCCTCCGAGCAGTACTTC	CASSLIESSEQYF
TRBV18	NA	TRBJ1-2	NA	TGTGCCAGCTCATCCTTCAAGGGGACCTTC	CASSSFKGTF